This T cell receptor beta chain appears in the sequencing data of a study of patients and donors after allogeneic stem cell transplantation. V was clipped by 1 base and J by 4 bases, with 14 bases between them. Germline loops: CDR1 LGHDT, CDR2 YNNKEL (reference sequence). The CDR3 has 16 residues. TCRdb independently ran MiXCR on the RT-PCR reads; one entry per CDR3 protein. The sample lists approximately 7,400 distinct CDR3 sequences, roughly 13% occurring once. This TCR came from a human donor who was either an allogeneic HSCT recipient or a stem cell or donor lymphocyte infusion donor (not recorded which). It is not recorded whose cells these are; they may come from a transplant donor. The sample was blood, either unsorted or a sorted T cell fraction (not recorded which). The chain is built from TRBV3-1 and TRBJ1-3; D is possibly TRBD1 (5 bases). The CDR3, as DNA: TGTGCCAGCAGCCAAGTATTTGCAGGGCTGGGAAACACCATATATTTT. It yields the protein CASSQVFAGLGNTIYF.